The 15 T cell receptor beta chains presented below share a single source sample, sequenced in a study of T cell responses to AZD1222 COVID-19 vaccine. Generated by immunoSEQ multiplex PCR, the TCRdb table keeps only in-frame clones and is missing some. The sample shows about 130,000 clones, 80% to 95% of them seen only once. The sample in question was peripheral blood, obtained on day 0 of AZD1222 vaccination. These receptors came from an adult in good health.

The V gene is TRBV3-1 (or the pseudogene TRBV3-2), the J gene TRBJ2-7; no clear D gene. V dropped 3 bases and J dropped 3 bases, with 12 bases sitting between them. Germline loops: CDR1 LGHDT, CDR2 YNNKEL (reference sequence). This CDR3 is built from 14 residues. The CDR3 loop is CASSQSWLSYEQYF. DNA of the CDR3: TGTGCCAGCAGCCAGTCGTGGTTGAGCTACGAGCAGTACTTC.

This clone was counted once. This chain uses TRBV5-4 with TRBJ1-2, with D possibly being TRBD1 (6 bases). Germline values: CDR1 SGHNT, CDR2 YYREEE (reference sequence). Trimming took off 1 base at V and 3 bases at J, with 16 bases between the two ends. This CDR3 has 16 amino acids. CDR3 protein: CASSLTRIQGDYGYTF. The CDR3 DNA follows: TGTGCCAGCAGCTTGACCCGGATACAGGGTGACTATGGCTACACCTTC.

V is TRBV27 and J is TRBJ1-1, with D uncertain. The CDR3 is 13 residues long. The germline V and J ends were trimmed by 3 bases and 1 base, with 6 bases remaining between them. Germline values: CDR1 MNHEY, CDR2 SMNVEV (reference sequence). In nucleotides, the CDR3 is TGTGCCAGCAGTTTGTGGGGGAACACTGAAGCTTTCTTT. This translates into CASSLWGNTEAFF.

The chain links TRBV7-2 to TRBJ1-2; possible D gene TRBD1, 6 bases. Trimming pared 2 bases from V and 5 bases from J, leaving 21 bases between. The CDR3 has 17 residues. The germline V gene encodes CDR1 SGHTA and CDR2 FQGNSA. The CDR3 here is CASSLSFGLGGDYGYTF. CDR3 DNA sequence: TGTGCCAGCAGCTTAAGCTTTGGGTTAGGGGGTGATTATGGCTACACCTTC.

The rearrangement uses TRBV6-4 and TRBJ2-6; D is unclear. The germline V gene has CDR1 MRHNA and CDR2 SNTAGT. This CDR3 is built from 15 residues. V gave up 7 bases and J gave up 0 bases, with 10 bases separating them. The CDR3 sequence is CASTPGSSGANVLTF. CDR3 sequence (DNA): TGTGCCAGCACCCCAGGCAGCTCTGGGGCCAACGTCCTGACTTTC.

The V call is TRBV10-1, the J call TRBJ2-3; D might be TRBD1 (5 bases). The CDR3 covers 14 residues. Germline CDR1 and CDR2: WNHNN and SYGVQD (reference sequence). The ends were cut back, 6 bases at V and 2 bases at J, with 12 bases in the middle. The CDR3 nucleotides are TGCGCCAGCAGCGCGGCAGGGTACACAGATACGCAGTATTTT. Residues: CASSAAGYTDTQYF.

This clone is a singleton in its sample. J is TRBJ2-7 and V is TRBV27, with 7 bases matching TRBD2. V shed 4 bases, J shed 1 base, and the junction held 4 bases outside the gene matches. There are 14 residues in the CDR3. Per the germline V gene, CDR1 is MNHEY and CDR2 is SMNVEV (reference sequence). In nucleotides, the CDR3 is TGTGCCAGCAGTTCCAGGGAGGGGTCCTACGAGCAGTACTTC. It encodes CASSSREGSYEQYF.

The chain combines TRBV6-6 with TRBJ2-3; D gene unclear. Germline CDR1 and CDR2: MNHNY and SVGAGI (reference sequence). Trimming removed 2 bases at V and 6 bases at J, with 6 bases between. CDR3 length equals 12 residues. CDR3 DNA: TGTGCCAGCAGTTACATTCTCGATACGCAGTATTTT. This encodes CASSYILDTQYF.

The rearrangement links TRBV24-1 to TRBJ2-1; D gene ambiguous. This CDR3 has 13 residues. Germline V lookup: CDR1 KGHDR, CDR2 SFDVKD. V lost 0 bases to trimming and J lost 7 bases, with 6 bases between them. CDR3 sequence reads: CATSDLMVNEQFF. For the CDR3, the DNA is TGTGCCACCAGTGATTTGATGGTTAATGAGCAGTTCTTC.

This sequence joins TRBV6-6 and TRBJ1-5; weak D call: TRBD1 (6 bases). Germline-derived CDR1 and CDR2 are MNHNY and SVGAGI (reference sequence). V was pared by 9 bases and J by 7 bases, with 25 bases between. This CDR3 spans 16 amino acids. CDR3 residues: CASTLGGREGGQPQHF. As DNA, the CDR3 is TGTGCCAGTACCTTAGGGGGGAGGGAAGGAGGACAGCCCCAGCATTTT.

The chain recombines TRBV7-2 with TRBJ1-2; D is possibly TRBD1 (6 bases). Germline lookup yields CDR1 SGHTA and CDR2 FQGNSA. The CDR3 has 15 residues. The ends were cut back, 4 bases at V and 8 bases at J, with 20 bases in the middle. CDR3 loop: CASSSTWAGARGYTF. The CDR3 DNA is TGTGCCAGCAGCTCGACCTGGGCGGGGGCCAGGGGCTACACCTTC.

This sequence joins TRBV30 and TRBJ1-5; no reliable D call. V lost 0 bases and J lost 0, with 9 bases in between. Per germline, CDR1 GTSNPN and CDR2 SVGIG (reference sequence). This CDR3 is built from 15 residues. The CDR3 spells CAWSVRRDSNQPQHF. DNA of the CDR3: TGTGCCTGGAGTGTGCGGAGAGATAGCAATCAGCCCCAGCATTTT.

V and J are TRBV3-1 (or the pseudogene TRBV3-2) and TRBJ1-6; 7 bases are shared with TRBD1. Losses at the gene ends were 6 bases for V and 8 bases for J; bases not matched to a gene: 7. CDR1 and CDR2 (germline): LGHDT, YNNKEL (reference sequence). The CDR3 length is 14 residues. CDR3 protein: CASSLQGRYSPLHF. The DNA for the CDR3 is TGTGCCAGCAGTCTACAGGGGCGGTATTCACCCCTCCACTTT.

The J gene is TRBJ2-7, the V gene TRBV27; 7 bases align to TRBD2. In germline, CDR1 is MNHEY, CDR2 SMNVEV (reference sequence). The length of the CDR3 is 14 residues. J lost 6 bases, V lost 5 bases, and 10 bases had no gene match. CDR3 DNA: TGTGCCAGCAGTACCCCCGCGGGGGTAGGCGAGCAGTACTTC. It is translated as CASSTPAGVGEQYF.

CDR3 residues: CASSWDRGTEAFF. The CDR3 nucleotides read TGTGCCAGCAGCTGGGACAGGGGCACTGAAGCTTTCTTT. The genes are TRBV28 and TRBJ1-1, with TRBD1 matching 10 bases. Trimming took 6 bases from V and 4 from J; bases not matched to a gene: 2. CDR3 size: 13 residues. Germline V gene sequence: CDR1 MDHEN, CDR2 SYDVKM.